This paragraph reports one T cell receptor beta chain. The antigen remains undetermined. The record originates from a study of PD-1 blockade in mismatch repair-deficient tumors. Findings and limits, study-wide: After pembrolizumab, tumor-resident clones rose rapidly, then generally contracted before radiologic responses.

The CDR3 runs 13 residues. V gave up 7 bases and J gave up 1 base, with 11 bases separating them. Germline V CDR1 and CDR2: SNHLY, FYNNEI. Method: immunoSEQ multiplex PCR; TCRdb's copy keeps in-frame clones and lacks some. This table has roughly 49,000 clones, 77% appearing once. Mismatch repair deficiency was confirmed in all patients, by PCR or immunohistochemistry. This clonotype was sampled from an adult with mismatch repair-deficient cancer. The sample in question was PBMCs, obtained before pembrolizumab treatment. The chain couples TRBV2 to TRBJ2-7; no definite D call. CDR3 in DNA: TGTGCCAGCAAGGTGGAGCAGTCCTACGAGCAGTACTTC. This sequence encodes CASKVEQSYEQYF.